This T cell receptor beta chain originates from a study of early T cells in non-severe SARS-CoV-2 infection. Study-level background: The chains were unpaired, and the sequenced material was bulk RNA from unsorted whole blood. Overall study findings and caveats: Using VDJdb, the matching emphasized anti-spike CD8 responses while missing private and CD4 specificities.

This clonotype has ten or more counts. Its target is unknown. The TCR library protocol was used to attach unique molecular identifiers. These identifiers were attached to individual cDNA molecules. TCRdb re-analysed the 5' RACE reads in MiXCR, keeping a single row per CDR3 protein. The sample comprises under 65,000 distinct CDR3 sequences, less than 15% of which are singletons, and about a tenth rests with the top ten. The CDR3 runs to 14 residues. Germline V lookup: CDR1 MNHNS, CDR2 SASEGT. V lost 5 bases and J 1 base, leaving 12 bases between the germline ends. The sequence was obtained from an adult who was a healthcare worker with PCR-confirmed SARS-CoV-2 infection or an uninfected control (not recorded which). This chain uses TRBV6-1 with TRBJ2-7, with D perhaps matching TRBD1 or TRBD2 (5 bases each). Sequenced material: whole blood, taken at baseline. The DNA for the CDR3 is TGTGCCAGCAGTAGACAGCGGCTATCCTACGAGCAGTACTTC. Translated: CASSRQRLSYEQYF.